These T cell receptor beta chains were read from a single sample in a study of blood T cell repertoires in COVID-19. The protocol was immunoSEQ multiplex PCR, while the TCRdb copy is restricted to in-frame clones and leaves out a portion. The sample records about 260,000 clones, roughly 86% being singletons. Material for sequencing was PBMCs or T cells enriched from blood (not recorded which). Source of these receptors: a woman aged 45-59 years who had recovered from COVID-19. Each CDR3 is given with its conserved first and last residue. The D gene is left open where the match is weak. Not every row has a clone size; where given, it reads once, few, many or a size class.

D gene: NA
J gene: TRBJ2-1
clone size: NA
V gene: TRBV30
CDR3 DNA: TGTGCCTGGAAAGGGGAGGCCGATTACAATGAGCAGTTCTTC
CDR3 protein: CAWKGEADYNEQFF

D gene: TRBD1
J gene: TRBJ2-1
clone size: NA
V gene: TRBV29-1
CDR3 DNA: TGCAGCGTCCAAAAACAGGGGTCTGAGAGGGGTGAGCAGTTCTTC
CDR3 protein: CSVQKQGSERGEQFF

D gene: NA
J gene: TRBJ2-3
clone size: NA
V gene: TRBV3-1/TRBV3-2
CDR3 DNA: TGTGCCAGCAGCCAAGGGCCCGCTAGCACAGATACGCAGTATTTT
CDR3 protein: CASSQGPASTDTQYF

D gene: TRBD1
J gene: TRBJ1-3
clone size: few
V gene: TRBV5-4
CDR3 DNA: TGTGCCAGCAGCTTTTCAGGGGGCGGAAACACCATATATTTT
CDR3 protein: CASSFSGGGNTIYF

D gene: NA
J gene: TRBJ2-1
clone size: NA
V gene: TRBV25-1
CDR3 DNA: TGTGCCAGCAGTGAATGGACTGGCAATGAGCAGTTCTTC
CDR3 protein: CASSEWTGNEQFF

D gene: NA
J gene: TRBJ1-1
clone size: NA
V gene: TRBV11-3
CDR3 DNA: TGTGCCAGCAGCATATCGCGGCAGAACACTGAAGCTTTCTTT
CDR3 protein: CASSISRQNTEAFF

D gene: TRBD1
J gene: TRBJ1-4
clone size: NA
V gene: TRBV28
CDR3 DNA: TGTGCCAGCAGTCTCGTTGGACAGGGAGTTAACGAAAAACTGTTTTTT
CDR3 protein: CASSLVGQGVNEKLFF

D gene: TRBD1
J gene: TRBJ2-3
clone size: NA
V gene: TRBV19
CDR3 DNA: TGTGCCAGTAGGGACAGGGGGCGTGCAGATACGCAGTATTTT
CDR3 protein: CASRDRGRADTQYF

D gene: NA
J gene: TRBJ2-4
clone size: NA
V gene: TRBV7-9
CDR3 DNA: TGTGCCAGCAGCTTAGTGAGGGGGAAAAACATTCAGTACTTC
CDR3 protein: CASSLVRGKNIQYF

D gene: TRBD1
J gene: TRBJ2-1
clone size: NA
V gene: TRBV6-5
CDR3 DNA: TGTGCCAGCAGTAAAACGACAGGGGAGCAGTTCTTC
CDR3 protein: CASSKTTGEQFF

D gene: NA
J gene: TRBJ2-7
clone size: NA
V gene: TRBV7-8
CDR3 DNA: TGTGCCAGCAGTCACCGGGAAACGGAGCAGTACTTC
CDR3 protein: CASSHRETEQYF

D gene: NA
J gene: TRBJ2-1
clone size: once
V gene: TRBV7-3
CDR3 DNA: TGTGCCAGCAGCCCGTACTTTGCGGAGGACAATGAGCAGTTCTTC
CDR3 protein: CASSPYFAEDNEQFF

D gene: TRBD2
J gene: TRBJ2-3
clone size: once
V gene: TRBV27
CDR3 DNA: TGTGCCAGCAGTCACGGGACTAGCGGGGTTGATACGCAGTATTTT
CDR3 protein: CASSHGTSGVDTQYF

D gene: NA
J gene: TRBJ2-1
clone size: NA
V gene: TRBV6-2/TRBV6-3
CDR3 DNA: TGTGCCAGCAGTTTGAGTAGAAGGGGCAATGAGCAGTTCTTC
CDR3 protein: CASSLSRRGNEQFF

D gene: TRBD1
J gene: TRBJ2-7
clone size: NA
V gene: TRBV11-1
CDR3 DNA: TGTGCCAGCAGAGAGGGACAGCAGGCGTACGAGCAGTACTTC
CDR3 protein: CASREGQQAYEQYF

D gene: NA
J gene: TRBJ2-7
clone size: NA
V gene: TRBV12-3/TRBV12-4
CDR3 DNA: TGTGCCAGCAGCCGCCACACCTACGAGCAGTACTTC
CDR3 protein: CASSRHTYEQYF

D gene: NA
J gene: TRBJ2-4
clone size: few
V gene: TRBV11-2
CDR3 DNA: TGTGCCAGCAGCTCGAACACAGGGAACATTCAGTACTTC
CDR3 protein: CASSSNTGNIQYF